This T cell receptor beta chain was documented in a study of T-cell reconstitution after alpha-beta-depleted transplantation in children. Study outcomes and limitations: Reported findings indicate that, about two months after transplant, alpha-beta T cells came from several hundred expanded clones, which were derived from non-depleted graft cells. Elevated TCRbeta diversity at day 60 was traced, in some patients, to surviving recipient T cells and thymic progenitors. Once a year had passed after transplant, T-cell counts and diversity came mostly from newly produced T cells.

V gave up 6 bases and J gave up 4 bases, with 9 bases separating them. The CDR3 length is 12 residues. Unique molecular identifiers were used to barcode this TCRbeta library. Each CDR3 protein is one row after TCRdb ran MiXCR on the PCR reads. The sample has 280,000 or so distinct CDR3 sequences, 11% seen once. This clonotype was seen more than once but under ten times. The antigen remains undetermined. The genes are TRBV12-3 or TRBV12-4 and TRBJ1-1; D is undetermined. Sequenced material: peripheral blood, taken 180 days after TCRalphabeta/CD19-depleted stem cell transplant. The receptor's source is a male patient aged 2-15 years who had a stem cell transplant for chronic granulomatous disease, so the T cells may come from the graft donor. The CDR3 protein is CASSSGRTEAFF. The CDR3 DNA reads TGTGCCAGCAGCTCCGGACGCACTGAAGCTTTCTTT.